A single sample is the source of the 18 T cell receptor beta chains below, sequenced in a study of blood T cell repertoires in COVID-19. The assay was immunoSEQ multiplex PCR, and TCRdb's table has in-frame clones only and misses some. This sample carries some 17,000 clones, 87% of them seen once, and the ten largest clones take over 15%. The specimen sequenced was peripheral blood. The receptors were sampled from a man aged 45-60 years with active COVID-19.

The chain joins TRBV6-6 to TRBJ2-7; 8 nucleotides match TRBD1. The germline gives CDR1 MNHNY, CDR2 SVGAGI (reference sequence). The V gene end was trimmed by 4 bases and the J gene end by 5 bases; junction bases not matched to a gene: 10. This CDR3 comprises 15 residues. Here the CDR3 DNA reads TGTGCCAGCAGTTCCACCCGGACAGGGTACCACGAGCAGTACTTC. This codes for CASSSTRTGYHEQYF.

V and J are TRBV28 and TRBJ2-1; D is perhaps TRBD1 (5 bases). V lost 4 bases to trimming and J lost 6 bases, with 13 bases between them. Germline V lookup: CDR1 MDHEN, CDR2 SYDVKM. The CDR3 consists of 14 residues. For the CDR3, the DNA is TGTGCCAGCAGTTCACCAGGACAAGCCAATGAGCAGTTCTTC. It specifies CASSSPGQANEQFF.

CDR3 sequence reads: CASSRTGNYGYTF. As DNA, the CDR3 is TGTGCCAGCAGCCGGACAGGCAACTATGGCTACACCTTC. This chain joins TRBV6-5 and TRBJ1-2; 7 bases align to TRBD1. The CDR3 sequence is 13 residues long. Trimming removed 6 bases from V and 2 bases from J; junction bases left unmatched: 3. Germline lookup yields CDR1 MNHEY and CDR2 SVGAGI.

Details on this clone: Sequence at one end of the junction differs from germline and may be a read error. The rearrangement joins TRBV13 to TRBJ2-5, with 8 bases aligning to TRBD2. CDR3 length equals 16 residues. In germline, CDR1 is PRHDT, CDR2 FYEKMQ (reference sequence). The CDR3 region is CASSLGPSGYQGTQYF. Written as DNA, the CDR3 is TGTGCCAGCAGCTTAGGGCCTAGCGGGTACCAAGGGACCCAGTACTTC.

V gene TRBV7-3 combines with J gene TRBJ2-2; 11 bases map to TRBD2. The junction had 7 bases not matched to a gene; V was cut back by 5 bases and J by 5 bases. Germline V gene lookup returns CDR1 SGHTA and CDR2 FQGTGA. The CDR3 is 16 amino acids. The CDR3 sequence is CASSPTSGSGTGELFF. The CDR3 DNA is TGTGCCAGCAGCCCTACTAGCGGGAGCGGGACCGGGGAGCTGTTTTTT.

The V gene is TRBV5-8, the J gene TRBJ2-7; TRBD2 agrees at 9 bases. This CDR3 region has 18 residues. Looked up from germline, CDR1 is SGHTS and CDR2 is YDEGEE. Trimming at V came to 0 bases and at J to 0 bases, leaving 10 bases not matched to a gene. In DNA, the CDR3 is TGTGCCAGCAGCTTGGTTAGCGGGAGCCAAGACTTCTCCTACGAGCAGTACTTC. Translating gives CASSLVSGSQDFSYEQYF.

This clone was seen a handful of times. The V and J genes are TRBV20-1 and TRBJ2-1; possibly TRBD2 for D (5 bases). The CDR3 consists of 14 residues. CDR1 and CDR2 (germline): DFQATT, SNEGSKA (reference sequence). V lost 3 bases and J 0 bases, leaving 9 bases between the germline ends. DNA for the CDR3: TGCAGTGCTAGTCGGGATTACTCCTACAATGAGCAGTTCTTC. Encoded protein: CSASRDYSYNEQFF.

This clone appeared a few times. The chain links TRBV19 to TRBJ2-3, with 11 bases lining up with TRBD2. Germline V gene sequence: CDR1 LNHDA, CDR2 SQIVND (reference sequence). The CDR3 runs to 15 residues. Trimming cost V 6 bases and J 4 bases; bases outside gene matches: 6. The CDR3 region is CASRLLAGEADTQYF. The CDR3 DNA sequence: TGTGCCAGTAGACTACTAGCGGGAGAGGCAGATACGCAGTATTTT.

This rearrangement joins TRBV5-1 to TRBJ2-2; 8 bases are a match to TRBD1. CDR1 SGHRS and CDR2 YFSETQ come from the germline V gene. Losses at the gene ends were 2 bases for V and 6 bases for J; bases not matched to a gene: 6. The length of the CDR3 is 15 residues. The CDR3 bases are TGCGCCAGCAGCTTAAGACAGGGGTACCCCGGGGAGCTGTTTTTT. It translates to CASSLRQGYPGELFF. The variable domain in full, with the rest retrieved from reference TRBV5-1 and TRBJ2-2, is KAGVTQTPRYLIKTRGQQVTLSCSPISGHRSVSWYQQTPGQGLQFLFEYFSETQRNKGNFPGRFSGRQFSNSRSEMNVSTLELGDSALYLCASSLRQGYPGELFFGEGSRLTVL.

This chain uses TRBV2 with TRBJ1-1, with a tentative D call TRBD1 (6 bases). The ends were cut back, 2 bases at V and 1 base at J, with 17 bases in the middle. The CDR3 has 17 residues. Germline V gene data show CDR1 as SNHLY and CDR2 as FYNNEI. The CDR3 loop reads CASSELRTGRKNTEAFF. DNA of the CDR3: TGTGCCAGCAGTGAATTGCGAACAGGGAGAAAGAACACTGAAGCTTTCTTT.

The gene calls are TRBV2 and TRBJ1-5; TRBD1 matches at 8 bases. The CDR3 is made up of 14 amino acids. Looked up from germline, CDR1 is SNHLY and CDR2 is FYNNEI. J lost 5 bases, V lost 7 bases, and 7 bases had no gene match. The CDR3: CASISDRGDQPQHF. The CDR3 DNA follows: TGTGCCAGCATATCCGACAGGGGAGATCAGCCCCAGCATTTT. Filled out from reference TRBV2 and TRBJ1-5, the complete variable domain reads EPEVTQTPSHQVTQMGQEVILRCVPISNHLYFYWYRQILGQKVEFLVSFYNNEISEKSEIFDDQFSVERPDGSNFTLKIRSTKLEDSAMYFCASISDRGDQPQHFGDGTRLSIL.

The chain has TRBV6-5 and TRBJ2-7; 7 bases match TRBD2. After removal of 8 bases from V and 7 bases from J, the junction contained 8 bases not matched to a gene. CDR1 and CDR2 (germline): MNHEY, SVGAGI. This CDR3 spans 12 amino acids. CDR3 loop: CASGRGTTEQYF. The CDR3 nucleotides read TGTGCCAGCGGGCGGGGGACGACGGAGCAGTACTTC.

The chain joins TRBV11-2 to TRBJ2-7, with 9 bases fitting TRBD1. Trimming took 2 bases from V and 3 from J; bases not matched to a gene: 8. CDR1 is SGHAT and CDR2 is FQNNGV in the germline V gene. The CDR3 sequence is 16 residues long. In DNA, the CDR3 is TGTGCCAGCAGCTTATCCCTCGGACAGGGGCGCTACGAGCAGTACTTC. Residues: CASSLSLGQGRYEQYF.

The V call is TRBV27, the J call TRBJ2-2, with 13 bases identical to TRBD2. The V gene's germline CDR1 is MNHEY and CDR2 SMNVEV (reference sequence). This CDR3 comprises 16 residues. The V and J ends lost 6 bases and 5 bases, in that order; junction bases with no gene match: 6. CDR3 coding DNA: TGTGCCAGCAGCGATGAGGGACTAGCGGGAACCGGGGAGCTGTTTTTT. This gives the protein CASSDEGLAGTGELFF.

The chain uses TRBV5-8 and TRBJ1-2, with D unclear. The CDR3 has 14 residues. CDR1 and CDR2 (germline): SGHTS, YDEGEE. V lost 0 bases, J lost 1 base, and 7 bases lay in between. CDR3: CASSLAGINYGYTF. The CDR3 DNA reads TGTGCCAGCAGCTTGGCCGGGATTAACTATGGCTACACCTTC.

The chain joins TRBV27 to TRBJ1-5; D may be TRBD1 (6 bases). Germline lookup yields CDR1 MNHEY and CDR2 SMNVEV (reference sequence). The CDR3 extends over 16 amino acids. V lost 6 bases to trimming and J lost 7 bases, with 22 bases between them. The CDR3 DNA is TGTGCCAGCAGGTCGGACAGAAACGGAGCTAACCAGCCCCAGCATTTT. This translates into CASRSDRNGANQPQHF.

The chain recombines TRBV19 with TRBJ2-2, with a possible D match to TRBD2 (5 bases). With 3 bases removed from V and 1 base from J, the gap between germline ends came to 24 bases. The CDR3 loop spans 20 amino acids. CDR1 LNHDA and CDR2 SQIVND come from the germline V gene (reference sequence). DNA of the CDR3: TGTGCCAGTAGTATGTCAATCTGGACTGTTAAAACAATGAACACCGGGGAGCTGTTTTTT. Protein product: CASSMSIWTVKTMNTGELFF.

The chain recombines TRBV27 with TRBJ1-1; D perhaps matches TRBD1 (6 bases). Germline V lookup: CDR1 MNHEY, CDR2 SMNVEV (reference sequence). V gave up 7 bases and J gave up 2 bases, with 17 bases separating them. CDR3 length: 15 residues. The CDR3 DNA follows: TGTGCCAGCATTCCTGGGGCAGGGGTAAACACTGAAGCTTTCTTT. Protein product: CASIPGAGVNTEAFF.